The next 29 T cell receptor beta chains were all read from a single sample in a study of cytomegalovirus exposure and HLA in healthy donors. 13 Jbeta primers and 60 Vbeta primers were used for the PCR. Clones were sequenced by immunoSEQ multiplex PCR, and TCRdb holds only the in-frame ones, with some missing. Its table records about 110,000 clones. The sequenced sample was PBMCs. These receptors came from a man in his forties or fifties in good health and CMV-seropositive.

This CDR3 reads CASSVGSGPYEQYF. In DNA form, the CDR3 reads TGTGCCAGCAGCGTAGGTAGCGGCCCGTACGAGCAGTACTTC. This chain links TRBV9 with TRBJ2-7; weak D call: TRBD2 (6 bases). The CDR3 extends over 14 amino acids. CDR1 SGDLS and CDR2 YYNGEE come from the germline V gene. V lost 0 bases and J lost 4, with 11 bases in between.

The V and J genes are TRBV7-8 and TRBJ2-3, with 7 bases identical to TRBD1. V lost 5 bases and J lost 2; bases outside the gene matches: 10. This CDR3 contains 16 residues. Germline V lookup: CDR1 SGHVS, CDR2 FQNEAQ. The CDR3 nucleotides are TGTGCCAGCAGCCTCGTCAACAGGGGATTCACAGATACGCAGTATTTT. It codes for CASSLVNRGFTDTQYF.

The V and J genes are TRBV6-4 and TRBJ1-1; D possibly corresponds to TRBD1 (5 bases). Germline V gives CDR1 MRHNA, CDR2 SNTAGT. V was trimmed by 5 bases and J by 1 base, leaving 8 bases between them. This CDR3 comprises 13 residues. CDR3 residues: CASSIQANTEAFF. For the CDR3, the DNA is TGTGCCAGCAGTATACAGGCGAACACTGAAGCTTTCTTT.

The chain joins TRBV5-1 to TRBJ2-2, with D perhaps TRBD1 (6 bases). CDR3 length: 14 residues. Germline CDR1 reads SGHRS; CDR2 reads YFSETQ. V was pared by 1 base and J by 5 bases, with 9 bases between. In nucleotides, the CDR3 is TGCGCCAGCAGCTTGCTGAGGGGGACCGGGGAGCTGTTTTTT. It encodes CASSLLRGTGELFF.

V and J are TRBV6-5 and TRBJ1-4; D is ambiguous. The CDR3 has 15 amino acids. The germline CDR1 and CDR2 sequences are MNHEY and SVGAGI. V was trimmed by 0 bases and J by 8 bases, leaving 13 bases between them. The chain's CDR3 is CASSYSGGFYEKLFF. The CDR3 nucleotides read TGTGCCAGCAGTTACTCGGGCGGGTTTTACGAAAAACTGTTTTTT.

This chain uses TRBV7-3 with TRBJ2-3; D call uncertain. CDR1 SGHTA and CDR2 FQGTGA come from the germline V gene. The CDR3 runs to 14 residues. Trimming cost V 4 bases and J 2 bases, with 10 bases left between them. CDR3 DNA sequence: TGTGCCAGCAGCTCAAATACTCCCACAGATACGCAGTATTTT. Residues: CASSSNTPTDTQYF. Full variable domain (remainder filled in from reference TRBV7-3 and TRBJ2-3): GAGVSQTPSNKVTEKGKYVELRCDPISGHTALYWYRQSLGQGPEFLIYFQGTGAADDSGLPNDRFFAVRPEGSVSTLKIQRTERGDSAVYLCASSSNTPTDTQYFGPGTRLTVL.

The chain links TRBV5-6 to TRBJ2-2; TRBD2 matches at 13 bases. The CDR3 has 16 residues. V shed 4 bases, J shed 3 bases, and the junction held 3 bases outside the gene matches. In germline, CDR1 is SGHDT, CDR2 YYEEEE. In nucleotides, the CDR3 is TGTGCCAGCAGCGTGACTAGCGGGAGGCACACCGGGGAGCTGTTTTTT. This gives the protein CASSVTSGRHTGELFF.

The chain employs TRBV7-6 and TRBJ2-7, with a weak D call TRBD2 (5 bases). CDR1 SGHVS and CDR2 FNYEAQ come from the germline V gene. CDR3 length equals 14 residues. V was shortened by 6 bases and J by 0 bases, with 12 bases between the two germline ends. CDR3 region: CASRLRAVSYEQYF. The CDR3 bases are TGTGCCAGCAGGCTCCGAGCGGTCTCCTACGAGCAGTACTTC. The complete variable domain, with remaining parts taken from reference TRBV7-6 and TRBJ2-7, reads GAGVSQSPRYKVTKRGQDVALRCDPISGHVSLYWYRQALGQGPEFLTYFNYEAQQDKSGLPNDRFSAERPEGSISTLTIQRTEQRDSAMYRCASRLRAVSYEQYFGPGTRLTVT.

The gene calls are TRBV5-6 and TRBJ2-5; the match to TRBD1 covers 8 bases. Germline V CDR1 and CDR2: SGHDT, YYEEEE. This CDR3 has 14 amino acids. The junction had 4 bases not matched to a gene; V was cut back by 2 bases and J by 4 bases. CDR3 nucleotide sequence: TGTGCCAGCAGCTTCGGACAGGGAATAGAGACCCAGTACTTC. Protein sequence: CASSFGQGIETQYF. The full variable domain, its missing parts supplied by reference TRBV5-6 and TRBJ2-5, is DAGVTQSPTHLIKTRGQQVTLRCSPKSGHDTVSWYQQALGQGPQFIFQYYEEEERQRGNFPDRFSGHQFPNYSSELNVNALLLGDSALYLCASSFGQGIETQYFGPGTRLLVL.

V usage is TRBV5-4 and J usage is TRBJ1-1, with 7 nucleotides matching TRBD1. The CDR3 is 13 residues long. With V trimmed by 3 bases and J by 1 base, 0 bases remained unmatched. The germline V gene has CDR1 SGHNT and CDR2 YYREEE (reference sequence). The CDR3 DNA is TGTGCCAGCAGCTGGGACAGGAACACTGAAGCTTTCTTT. The encoded protein is CASSWDRNTEAFF.

The CDR3 sequence: CASSSTGVAGYTF. DNA of the CDR3: TGTGCCAGCAGTTCAACAGGGGTTGCCGGCTACACCTTC. The V call is TRBV28, the J call TRBJ1-2; 7 nucleotides line up with TRBD1. The germline gives CDR1 MDHEN, CDR2 SYDVKM. The CDR3 consists of 13 residues. V shed 4 bases and J 8 bases; nucleotides not matched to a gene: 7.

Here the CDR3 reads CASSPGGGQPQHF. The CDR3 coding sequence is TGTGCCAGCAGCCCCGGCGGGGGGCAGCCCCAGCATTTT. V and J are TRBV7-8 and TRBJ1-5; D may be TRBD1 (5 bases). From germline, CDR1 is SGHVS and CDR2 FQNEAQ. This CDR3 region has 13 residues. V was shortened by 5 bases and J by 7 bases, with 12 bases between the two germline ends.

V is TRBV15 and J is TRBJ2-7; the match to TRBD2 covers 14 bases. The CDR3 covers 19 residues. CDR1 and CDR2 from the germline V gene are LNHNV and YYDKDF (reference sequence). J gave up 2 bases and V 2 bases, and 11 bases lay outside the gene matches. The CDR3 protein is CATSRRIPGLAGEAYEQYF. The CDR3 bases are TGTGCCACCAGCAGACGGATACCGGGACTAGCGGGAGAGGCCTACGAGCAGTACTTC.

The rearrangement joins TRBV29-1 to TRBJ2-5; 8 bases align to TRBD1. The germline CDR1 and CDR2 sequences are SQVTM and ANQGSEA. The V gene end was trimmed by 7 bases and the J gene end by 0 bases; junction bases not matched to a gene: 10. This CDR3 region has 15 residues. The CDR3 sequence: CSATRTGRYQETQYF. The CDR3, as DNA: TGCAGCGCCACCCGGACAGGGAGGTACCAAGAGACCCAGTACTTC. Looking up the rest from reference TRBV29-1 and TRBJ2-5 gives the full variable domain: SAVISQKPSRDICQRGTSLTIQCQVDSQVTMMFWYRQQPGQSLTLIATANQGSEATYESGFVIDKFPISRPNLTFSTLTVSNMSPEDSSIYLCSATRTGRYQETQYFGPGTRLLVL.

DNA for the CDR3: TGCGCCAGCAGCTTGGCCGGCGGGGGCGAAAGTGAAAAACTGTTTTTT. It translates to CASSLAGGGESEKLFF. V gene TRBV5-1 combines with J gene TRBJ1-4, with D perhaps matching TRBD1 (6 bases). The CDR3 has 16 amino acids. Trimming left V 0 bases short and J 7 bases short, with 16 bases between. Germline-derived CDR1 and CDR2 are SGHRS and YFSETQ.

This chain links TRBV6-5 with TRBJ2-4, with TRBD2 matching 8 bases. V lost 6 bases to trimming and J lost 6 bases; unmatched junction nucleotides: 10. Germline lookup yields CDR1 MNHEY and CDR2 SVGAGI. The CDR3 has 15 amino acids. CDR3 protein: CASSPWREVLNIQYF. In nucleotides, the CDR3 is TGTGCCAGCAGCCCCTGGCGGGAGGTATTAAACATTCAGTACTTC.

The chain has TRBV5-4 and TRBJ2-7; 9 nucleotides line up with TRBD1. V was pared by 3 bases and J by 3 bases, with 7 bases of the junction left unmatched. CDR1 is SGHNT and CDR2 is YYREEE in the germline V gene (reference sequence). This CDR3 is built from 15 residues. CDR3 in DNA: TGTGCCAGCAGCTCCCCGGGACAGGGCTACTACGAGCAGTACTTC. As protein: CASSSPGQGYYEQYF.

The chain uses TRBV27 and TRBJ1-2; 9 positions agree with TRBD1. Trimming cost V 5 bases and J 3 bases; bases outside gene matches: 7. The CDR3 length is 15 residues. Germline CDR1 and CDR2: MNHEY and SMNVEV (reference sequence). The DNA for the CDR3 is TGTGCCAGCAGTACCGGGACAGGGATGGACTATGGCTACACCTTC. This sequence encodes CASSTGTGMDYGYTF.

The chain has TRBV6-6 and TRBJ1-2, with 7 bases matching TRBD1. V shed 6 bases and J 4 bases; nucleotides not matched to a gene: 5. The length of the CDR3 is 13 residues. Germline V gene sequence: CDR1 MNHNY, CDR2 SVGAGI (reference sequence). Here the CDR3 reads CASRETGIYGYTF. The DNA of the CDR3 is TGTGCCAGCAGGGAGACAGGGATCTATGGCTACACCTTC.

The chain has TRBV28 and TRBJ1-2; no definite D call. Germline V gene sequence: CDR1 MDHEN, CDR2 SYDVKM. This CDR3 region has 11 residues. In DNA form, the CDR3 reads TGTGGGGCCGAATCTGCTGGAGGCTACACCTTC. It codes for CGAESAGGYTF.

The rearrangement links TRBV7-2 to TRBJ2-7; D perhaps matches TRBD2 (5 bases). The CDR3 loop spans 14 amino acids. The germline gives CDR1 SGHTA, CDR2 FQGNSA. V lost 4 bases to trimming and J lost 1 base, with 11 bases between them. The CDR3 sequence: CASSSGIGSYEQYF. Written as DNA, the CDR3 is TGTGCCAGCAGCTCGGGGATCGGGTCCTACGAGCAGTACTTC.

The chain links TRBV5-8 to TRBJ2-5; D is ambiguous. Germline V gives CDR1 SGHTS, CDR2 YDEGEE. Deletions cut 2 bases from V and 2 bases from J, with 10 bases between. This CDR3 spans 14 amino acids. CDR3 in amino acids: CASSLLRRQETQYF. The CDR3 DNA follows: TGTGCCAGCAGCTTATTACGGAGACAAGAGACCCAGTACTTC.

The rearrangement uses TRBV28 and TRBJ2-7; 9 bases agree with TRBD1. This CDR3 has 16 amino acids. Per germline, CDR1 MDHEN and CDR2 SYDVKM. The V segment lost 7 bases and the J segment 3 bases; nucleotides outside the gene matches: 13. CDR3 nucleotide sequence: TGTGCCAGCACCCCCTTGACCGGGACAGGGTACTACGAGCAGTACTTC. It codes for CASTPLTGTGYYEQYF.

This chain uses TRBV7-9 with TRBJ2-1, with unresolved D. Trimming took off 4 bases at V and 0 bases at J, with 4 bases between the two ends. Germline CDR1 is SEHNR and CDR2 is FQNEAQ (reference sequence). CDR3 length: 13 residues. CDR3 sequence reads: CASSSGSYNEQFF. CDR3 DNA sequence: TGTGCCAGCAGCTCGGGCTCCTACAATGAGCAGTTCTTC. The variable domain in full, with the rest retrieved from reference TRBV7-9 and TRBJ2-1, is DTGVSQNPRHKITKRGQNVTFRCDPISEHNRLYWYRQTLGQGPEFLTYFQNEAQLEKSRLLSDRFSAERPKGSFSTLEIQRTEQGDSAMYLCASSSGSYNEQFFGPGTRLTVL.

The V and J genes are TRBV5-4 and TRBJ2-2, with 11 bases matching TRBD2. V trimming: 6 bases; J trimming: 5 bases; junction bases outside the gene matches: 6. The CDR3 has 15 residues. Germline CDR1 is SGHNT and CDR2 is YYREEE (reference sequence). CDR3 in DNA: TGTGCCAGCACCTTTACTAGCGGGAGTACCGGGGAGCTGTTTTTT. Protein: CASTFTSGSTGELFF.

The CDR3 loop reads CASSLLQGASGNTIYF. The CDR3, as DNA: TGTGCCAGCAGCCTACTACAGGGGGCTTCTGGAAACACCATATATTTT. The rearrangement joins TRBV2 to TRBJ1-3; 9 bases map to TRBD1. The CDR3 runs 16 residues. V was pared by 6 bases and J by 1 base, with 7 bases of the junction left unmatched. Germline values: CDR1 SNHLY, CDR2 FYNNEI.

The chain employs TRBV28 and TRBJ1-2; 9 positions agree with TRBD1. V lost 2 bases and J lost 2; bases outside the gene matches: 9. The CDR3 extends over 17 amino acids. Germline-derived CDR1 and CDR2 are MDHEN and SYDVKM. CDR3 amino acids: CASSLRRTGGANYGYTF. The DNA for the CDR3 is TGTGCCAGCAGTTTAAGGCGAACAGGGGGCGCAAACTATGGCTACACCTTC.

V is TRBV4-1 and J is TRBJ2-2; D is perhaps TRBD2 (6 bases). The CDR3 length is 16 residues. With 5 bases removed from V and 1 base from J, the gap between germline ends came to 14 bases. Germline values: CDR1 MGHRA, CDR2 YSYEKL. The CDR3 spells CASSLPREENTGELFF. The CDR3 DNA is TGCGCCAGCAGCTTACCCAGGGAGGAGAACACCGGGGAGCTGTTTTTT.

The chain combines TRBV28 with TRBJ1-2; no reliable D call. Germline V gene sequence: CDR1 MDHEN, CDR2 SYDVKM. CDR3 length equals 13 residues. V gave up 5 bases and J gave up 1 base, with 8 bases separating them. DNA for the CDR3: TGTGCCAGCAGTCGACTTGATAACTATGGCTACACCTTC. This translates into CASSRLDNYGYTF.